This T cell receptor (beta chain) was recovered during a study of blood T cell repertoires in COVID-19. Study summary: There were acute and convalescent COVID-19 samples, and they came from the United States, Italy and Spain.

The CDR3 consists of 18 residues. The V segment lost 2 bases and the J segment 3 bases; nucleotides outside the gene matches: 9. Germline V gives CDR1 GTSNPN, CDR2 SVGIG (reference sequence). Using immunoSEQ multiplex PCR, the repertoire was profiled, and TCRdb retains in-frame clones only, with some absent. This table holds 170,000 or so clones, more than 75% found once. Participant-reported clinical history was the basis for cohort assignment. Material for sequencing was PBMCs or T cells enriched from blood (not recorded which). The sequence was obtained from a woman aged 45 to 65 who had recovered from COVID-19. The rearrangement links TRBV30 to TRBJ2-3; 15 nucleotides align to TRBD2. CDR3 region: CAWSIGRTSGRGTDTQYF. The CDR3 DNA reads as TGTGCCTGGAGTATAGGGCGGACTAGCGGGAGGGGGACAGATACGCAGTATTTT.